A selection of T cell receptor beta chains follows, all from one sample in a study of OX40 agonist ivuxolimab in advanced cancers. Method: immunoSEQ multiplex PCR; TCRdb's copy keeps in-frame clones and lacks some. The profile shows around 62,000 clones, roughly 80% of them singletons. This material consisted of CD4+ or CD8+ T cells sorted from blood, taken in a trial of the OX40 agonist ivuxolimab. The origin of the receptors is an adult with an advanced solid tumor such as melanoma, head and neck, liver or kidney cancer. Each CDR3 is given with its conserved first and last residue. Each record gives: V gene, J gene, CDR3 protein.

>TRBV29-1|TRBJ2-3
CSVEDLTFSHGGGSTDTQYF
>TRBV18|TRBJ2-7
CASSPRIDEQYF
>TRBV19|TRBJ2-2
CASSIPQGGRTGELFF
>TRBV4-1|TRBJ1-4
CASSQEYRTSEEEKLFF
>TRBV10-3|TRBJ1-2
CAISDGSTGADGYTF
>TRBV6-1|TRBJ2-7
CASRDRTPTRQYF
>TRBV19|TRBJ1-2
CASSTGESYGYTF
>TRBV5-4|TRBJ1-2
CASSLSQTWNYGYTF
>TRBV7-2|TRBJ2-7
CASSLQQGNYEQYF
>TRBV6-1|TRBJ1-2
CASSLDRDSRGYTF
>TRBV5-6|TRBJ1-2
CASSLETGFTF
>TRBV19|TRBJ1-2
CASSPQQGAGPGYTF
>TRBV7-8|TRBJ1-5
CASSLVVEGTQPQHF